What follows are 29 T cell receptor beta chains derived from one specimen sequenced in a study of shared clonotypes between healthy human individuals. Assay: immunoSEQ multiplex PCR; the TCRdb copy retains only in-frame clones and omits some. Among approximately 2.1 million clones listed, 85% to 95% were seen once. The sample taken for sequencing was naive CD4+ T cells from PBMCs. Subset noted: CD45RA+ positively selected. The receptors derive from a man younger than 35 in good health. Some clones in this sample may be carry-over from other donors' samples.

DNA for the CDR3: TGTGCCAGCAGAGCCGGAGACAACTCTGGAAACACCATATATTTT. The encoded protein is CASRAGDNSGNTIYF. The rearrangement links TRBV6-5 to TRBJ1-3, with D unresolved. Per germline, CDR1 MNHEY and CDR2 SVGAGI. The V end was cut by 6 bases, the J end by 0 bases, with 12 bases between. This CDR3 contains 15 residues.

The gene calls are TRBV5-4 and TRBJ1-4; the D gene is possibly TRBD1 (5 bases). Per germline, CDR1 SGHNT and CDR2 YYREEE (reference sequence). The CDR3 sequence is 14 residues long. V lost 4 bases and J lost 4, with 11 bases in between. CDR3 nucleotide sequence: TGTGCCAGCAGCCCGGGGAGGGGTAATGAAAAACTGTTTTTT. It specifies CASSPGRGNEKLFF.

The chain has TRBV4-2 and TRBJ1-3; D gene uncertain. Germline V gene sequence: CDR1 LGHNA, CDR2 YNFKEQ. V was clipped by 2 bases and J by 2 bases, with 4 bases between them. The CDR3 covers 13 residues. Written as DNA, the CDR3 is TGTGCCAGCAGCCAATTGACTGGAAACACCATATATTTT. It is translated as CASSQLTGNTIYF.

The CDR3 DNA follows: TGTGCCAGCGGACGGGGGGCCGTCGGGACAGATACGCAGTATTTT. Its protein product is CASGRGAVGTDTQYF. V usage is TRBV2 and J usage is TRBJ2-3; maybe TRBD2 (7 bases). Trimming took off 8 bases at V and 3 bases at J, with 18 bases between the two ends. This CDR3 spans 15 amino acids. In germline, CDR1 is SNHLY, CDR2 FYNNEI.

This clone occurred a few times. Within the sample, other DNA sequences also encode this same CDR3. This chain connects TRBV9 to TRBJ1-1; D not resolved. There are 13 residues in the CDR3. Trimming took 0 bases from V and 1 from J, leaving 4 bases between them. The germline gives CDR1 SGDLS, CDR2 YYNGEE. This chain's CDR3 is CASSVGSNTEAFF. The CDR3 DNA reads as TGTGCCAGCAGCGTAGGGTCGAACACTGAAGCTTTCTTT. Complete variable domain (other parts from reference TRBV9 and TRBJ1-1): DSGVTQTPKHLITATGQRVTLRCSPRSGDLSVYWYQQSLDQGLQFLIQYYNGEERAKGNILERFSAQQFPDLHSELNLSSLELGDSALYFCASSVGSNTEAFFGQGTRLTVV.

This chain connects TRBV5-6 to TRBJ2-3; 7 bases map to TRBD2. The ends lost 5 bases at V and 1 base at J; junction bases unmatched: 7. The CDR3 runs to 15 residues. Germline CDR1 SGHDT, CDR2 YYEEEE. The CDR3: CASRPRGEGTDTQYF. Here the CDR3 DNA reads TGTGCCAGCAGACCCCGGGGGGAGGGCACAGATACGCAGTATTTT.

Written as DNA, the CDR3 is TGTGCCAGCAGCCGTCCCGGATCCAGGAACCCCTACGAGCAGTACTTC. This codes for CASSRPGSRNPYEQYF. The chain combines TRBV7-2 with TRBJ2-7; D not certain. The CDR3 spans 16 residues. Germline-derived CDR1 and CDR2 are SGHTA and FQGNSA. With 5 bases removed from V and 2 bases from J, the gap between germline ends came to 19 bases. Full variable domain (missing parts from reference TRBV7-2 and TRBJ2-7): GAGVSQSPSNKVTEKGKDVELRCDPISGHTALYWYRQSLGQGLEFLIYFQGNSAPDKSGLPSDRFSAERTGGSVSTLTIQRTQQEDSAVYLCASSRPGSRNPYEQYFGPGTRLTVT.

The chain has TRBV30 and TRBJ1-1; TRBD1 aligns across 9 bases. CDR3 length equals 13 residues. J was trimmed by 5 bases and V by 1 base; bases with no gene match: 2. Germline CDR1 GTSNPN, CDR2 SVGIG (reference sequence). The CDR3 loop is CAWSDDRGTEAFF. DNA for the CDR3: TGTGCCTGGAGTGACGACAGGGGGACTGAAGCTTTCTTT.

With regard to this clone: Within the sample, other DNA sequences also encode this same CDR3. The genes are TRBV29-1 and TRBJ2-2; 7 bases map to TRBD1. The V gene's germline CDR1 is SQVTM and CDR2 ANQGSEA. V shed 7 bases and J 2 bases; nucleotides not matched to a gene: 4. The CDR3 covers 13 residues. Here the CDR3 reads CSAGTANTGELFF. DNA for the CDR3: TGCAGCGCCGGGACAGCTAACACCGGGGAGCTGTTTTTT.

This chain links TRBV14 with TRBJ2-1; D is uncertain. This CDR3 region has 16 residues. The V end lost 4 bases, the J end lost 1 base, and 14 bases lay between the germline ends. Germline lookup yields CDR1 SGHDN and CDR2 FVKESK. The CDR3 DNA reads TGTGCCAGCAGCCGAGAACACCGCCCTTCCTACAATGAGCAGTTCTTC. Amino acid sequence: CASSREHRPSYNEQFF.

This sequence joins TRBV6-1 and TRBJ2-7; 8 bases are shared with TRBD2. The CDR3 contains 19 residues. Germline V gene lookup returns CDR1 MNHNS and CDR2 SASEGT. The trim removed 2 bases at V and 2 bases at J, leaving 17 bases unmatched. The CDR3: CASSETQGGLAGLTYEQYF. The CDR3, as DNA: TGTGCCAGCAGTGAAACCCAGGGTGGGCTAGCGGGCCTAACCTACGAGCAGTACTTC.

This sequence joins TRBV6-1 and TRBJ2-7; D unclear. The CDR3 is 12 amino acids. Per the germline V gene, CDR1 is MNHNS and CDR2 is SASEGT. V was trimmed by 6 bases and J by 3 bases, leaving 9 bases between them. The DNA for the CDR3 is TGTGCCAGCAGCACCACTAACTACGAGCAGTACTTC. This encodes CASSTTNYEQYF.

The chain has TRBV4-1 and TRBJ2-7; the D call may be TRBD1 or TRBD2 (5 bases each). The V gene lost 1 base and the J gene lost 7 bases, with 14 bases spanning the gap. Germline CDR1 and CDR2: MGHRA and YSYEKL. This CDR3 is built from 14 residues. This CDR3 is CASSQGAGTWEQYF. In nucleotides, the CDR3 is TGCGCCAGCAGCCAAGGAGCCGGGACGTGGGAGCAGTACTTC.

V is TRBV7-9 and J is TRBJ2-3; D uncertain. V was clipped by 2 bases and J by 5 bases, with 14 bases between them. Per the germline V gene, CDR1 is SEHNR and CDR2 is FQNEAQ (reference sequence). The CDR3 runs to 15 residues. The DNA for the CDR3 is TGTGCCAGCAGCTTACTCCCTGGGGTTGTAGATACGCAGTATTTT. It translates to CASSLLPGVVDTQYF. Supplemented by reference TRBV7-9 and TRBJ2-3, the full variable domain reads DTGVSQNPRHKITKRGQNVTFRCDPISEHNRLYWYRQTLGQGPEFLTYFQNEAQLEKSRLLSDRFSAERPKGSFSTLEIQRTEQGDSAMYLCASSLLPGVVDTQYFGPGTRLTVL.

CDR3: CATSIPEKETQYF. The CDR3, as DNA: TGTGCCACATCAATCCCGGAGAAAGAGACCCAGTACTTC. This chain links TRBV10-3 with TRBJ2-5; D is unclear. There are 13 residues in the CDR3. The germline CDR1 and CDR2 sequences are ENHRY and SYGVKD. Between the trimmed V and J ends, which lost 10 bases and 3 bases, there was a span of 15 bases.

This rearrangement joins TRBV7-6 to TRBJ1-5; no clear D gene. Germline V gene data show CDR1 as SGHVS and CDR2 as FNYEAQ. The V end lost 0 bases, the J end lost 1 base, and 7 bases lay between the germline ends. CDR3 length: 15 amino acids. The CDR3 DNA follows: TGTGCCAGCAGCTTAGCGGGCCAGAGCAATCAGCCCCAGCATTTT. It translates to CASSLAGQSNQPQHF.

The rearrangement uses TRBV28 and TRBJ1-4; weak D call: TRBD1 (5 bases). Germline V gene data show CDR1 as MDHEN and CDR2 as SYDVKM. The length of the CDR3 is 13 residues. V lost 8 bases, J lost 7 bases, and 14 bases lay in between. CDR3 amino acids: CASSLGGPEKLFF. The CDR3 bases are TGTGCCAGCTCCCTGGGGGGTCCTGAAAAACTGTTTTTT. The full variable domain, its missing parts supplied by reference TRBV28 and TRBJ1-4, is DVKVTQSSRYLVKRTGEKVFLECVQDMDHENMFWYRQDPGLGLRLIYFSYDVKMKEKGDIPEGYSVSREKKERFSLILESASTNQTSMYLCASSLGGPEKLFFGSGTQLSVL.

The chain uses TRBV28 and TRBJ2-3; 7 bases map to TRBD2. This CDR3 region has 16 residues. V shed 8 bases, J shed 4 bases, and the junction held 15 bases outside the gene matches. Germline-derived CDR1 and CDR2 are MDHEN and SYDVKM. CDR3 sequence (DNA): TGTGCCAGCTTAGCCGCGGGGCACGCGGGGGCAGATACGCAGTATTTT. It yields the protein CASLAAGHAGADTQYF.

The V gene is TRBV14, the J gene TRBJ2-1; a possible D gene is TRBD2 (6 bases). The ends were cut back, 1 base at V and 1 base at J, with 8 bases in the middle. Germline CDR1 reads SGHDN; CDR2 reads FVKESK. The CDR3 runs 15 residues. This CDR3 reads CASSQAGLSYNEQFF. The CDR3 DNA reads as TGTGCCAGCAGCCAAGCGGGACTTTCCTACAATGAGCAGTTCTTC.

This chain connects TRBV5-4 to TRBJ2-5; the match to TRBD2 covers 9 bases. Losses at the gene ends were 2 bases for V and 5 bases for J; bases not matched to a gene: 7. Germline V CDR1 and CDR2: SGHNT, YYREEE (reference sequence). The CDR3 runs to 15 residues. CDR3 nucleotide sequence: TGTGCCAGCAGCTTCATAGCGGGAGCCCGCGAGACCCAGTACTTC. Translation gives CASSFIAGARETQYF. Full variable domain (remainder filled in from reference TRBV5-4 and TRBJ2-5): ETGVTQSPTHLIKTRGQQVTLRCSSQSGHNTVSWYQQALGQGPQFIFQYYREEENGRGNFPPRFSGLQFPNYSSELNVNALELDDSALYLCASSFIAGARETQYFGPGTRLLVL.

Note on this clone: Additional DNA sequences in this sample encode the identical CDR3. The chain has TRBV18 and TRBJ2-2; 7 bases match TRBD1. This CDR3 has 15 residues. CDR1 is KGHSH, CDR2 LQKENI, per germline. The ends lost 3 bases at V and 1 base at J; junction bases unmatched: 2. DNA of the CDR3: TGTGCCAGCTCACCGACAGGGTGGAACACCGGGGAGCTGTTTTTT. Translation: CASSPTGWNTGELFF.

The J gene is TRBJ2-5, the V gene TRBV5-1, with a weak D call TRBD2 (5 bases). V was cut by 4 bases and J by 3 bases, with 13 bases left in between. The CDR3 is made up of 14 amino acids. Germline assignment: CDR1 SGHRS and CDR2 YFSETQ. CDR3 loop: CASSRDGEKETQYF. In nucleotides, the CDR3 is TGCGCCAGCAGCCGAGACGGGGAGAAAGAGACCCAGTACTTC.

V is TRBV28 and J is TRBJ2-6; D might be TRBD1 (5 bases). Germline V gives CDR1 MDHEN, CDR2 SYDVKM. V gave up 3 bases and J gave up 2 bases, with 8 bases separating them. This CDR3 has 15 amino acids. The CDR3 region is CASSFRVAGANVLTF. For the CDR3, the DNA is TGTGCCAGCAGTTTCAGGGTGGCTGGGGCCAACGTCCTGACTTTC.

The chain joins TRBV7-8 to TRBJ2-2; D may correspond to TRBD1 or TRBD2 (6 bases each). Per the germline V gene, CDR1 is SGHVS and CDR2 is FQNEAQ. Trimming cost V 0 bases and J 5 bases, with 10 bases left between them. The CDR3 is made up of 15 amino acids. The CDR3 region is CASSLAGGRTGELFF. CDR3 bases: TGTGCCAGCAGCTTAGCAGGGGGGCGGACCGGGGAGCTGTTTTTT.

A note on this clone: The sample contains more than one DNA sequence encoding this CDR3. The CDR3 bases are TGTGCCAGCAGCTTGGGGGCAGTGAACACCGGGGAGCTGTTTTTT. Protein sequence: CASSLGAVNTGELFF. This sequence joins TRBV11-3 and TRBJ2-2; TRBD1 might be the D (6 bases). Trimming took 3 bases from V and 1 from J, leaving 9 bases between them. The CDR3 has 15 amino acids. The V gene's germline CDR1 is SGHNT and CDR2 YENEEA.

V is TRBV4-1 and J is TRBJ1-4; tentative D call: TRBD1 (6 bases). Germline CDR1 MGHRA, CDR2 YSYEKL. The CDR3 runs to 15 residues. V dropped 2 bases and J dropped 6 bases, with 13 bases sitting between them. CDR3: CASSQRDRFHEKLFF. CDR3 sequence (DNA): TGCGCCAGCAGCCAACGTGACAGGTTTCATGAAAAACTGTTTTTT.

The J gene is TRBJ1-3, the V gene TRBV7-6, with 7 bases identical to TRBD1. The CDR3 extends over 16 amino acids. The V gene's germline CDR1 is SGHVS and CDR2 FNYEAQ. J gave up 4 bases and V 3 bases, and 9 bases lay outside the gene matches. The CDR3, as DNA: TGTGCCAGCAGCTTCTCTTCCGGGACAGTCGGAAACACCATATATTTT. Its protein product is CASSFSSGTVGNTIYF. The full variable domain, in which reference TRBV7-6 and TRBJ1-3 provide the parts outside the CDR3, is GAGVSQSPRYKVTKRGQDVALRCDPISGHVSLYWYRQALGQGPEFLTYFNYEAQQDKSGLPNDRFSAERPEGSISTLTIQRTEQRDSAMYRCASSFSSGTVGNTIYFGEGSWLTVV.

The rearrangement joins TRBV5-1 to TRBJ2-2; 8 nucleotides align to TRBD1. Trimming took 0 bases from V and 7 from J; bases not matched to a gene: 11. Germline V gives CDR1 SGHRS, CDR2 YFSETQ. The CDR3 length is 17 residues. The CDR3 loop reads CASSLVPGGYGGGELFF. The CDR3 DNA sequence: TGCGCCAGCAGCTTGGTTCCAGGGGGCTATGGTGGCGGGGAGCTGTTTTTT.

In DNA, the CDR3 is TGTGCCAGCAGCCCCGTAAATCTCCAAGAGACCCAGTACTTC. Amino acid sequence: CASSPVNLQETQYF. This chain links TRBV7-9 with TRBJ2-5; D ambiguous. The CDR3 contains 14 residues. V dropped 5 bases and J dropped 1 base, with 11 bases sitting between them. The germline gives CDR1 SEHNR, CDR2 FQNEAQ (reference sequence). Using reference TRBV7-9 and TRBJ2-5 for the parts outside the CDR3, the full variable domain is DTGVSQNPRHKITKRGQNVTFRCDPISEHNRLYWYRQTLGQGPEFLTYFQNEAQLEKSRLLSDRFSAERPKGSFSTLEIQRTEQGDSAMYLCASSPVNLQETQYFGPGTRLLVL.